This is a list of T cell receptor beta chains from one sample in a study of T cell repertoires in cytomegalovirus infection. TCRdb recomputed calls from the reads with MiXCR, one row per CDR3 protein. Altogether hundreds of thousands of distinct CDR3 sequences are present, about 40% being singletons, with the ten largest covering roughly 2.8%. What was sequenced was PBMCs. The receptors shown here come from a human donor in good health (CMV status not recorded). Some clones in this sample may be carry-over from other donors' samples. CDR3s include the opening cysteine and the closing phenylalanine or tryptophan.

v_call,cdr3_aa
TRBV7-6,CASSSGRDNSPLHF
TRBV28,CASRPYRRMDTEAFF
TRBV5-4,CASSLADASYEQYF
TRBV6-8,CASSYRQAPNYGYTF
TRBV6-2/TRBV6-3,CASSWDRAPLHF
TRBV19,CASSWTSGRVNNEQFF
TRBV6-5,CASSYRDRALIFPQYNEQFF
TRBV20-1,CSASSLILETQYF
TRBV4-1,CASSARTGETYNEQFF
TRBV7-6,CASSLDQITYEQYF
TRBV4-1,CASSQDHAGDRETQYF
TRBV7-9,CASSQAVLQETQYF
TRBV7-2,CASSLWGSNTEAFF
TRBV28,CASSHEGSYEQYF